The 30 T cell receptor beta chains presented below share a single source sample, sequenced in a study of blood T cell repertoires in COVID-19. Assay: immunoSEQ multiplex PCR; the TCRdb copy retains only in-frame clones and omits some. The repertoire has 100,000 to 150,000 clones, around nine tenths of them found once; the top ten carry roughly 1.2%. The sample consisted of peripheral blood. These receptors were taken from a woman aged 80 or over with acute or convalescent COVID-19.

The CDR3 protein is CASSSSDRATYEQYF. In DNA, the CDR3 is TGTGCCAGCAGTTCCTCGGACAGGGCGACCTACGAGCAGTACTTC. The V call is TRBV28, the J call TRBJ2-7, with 8 bases matching TRBD1. Losses at the gene ends were 4 bases for V and 2 bases for J; bases not matched to a gene: 7. The CDR3 consists of 15 residues. CDR1 MDHEN and CDR2 SYDVKM come from the germline V gene.

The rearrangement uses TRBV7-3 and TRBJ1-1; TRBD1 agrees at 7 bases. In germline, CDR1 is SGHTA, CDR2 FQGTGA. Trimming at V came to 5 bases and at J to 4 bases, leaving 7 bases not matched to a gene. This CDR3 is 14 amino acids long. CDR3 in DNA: TGTGCCAGCAGCACGGGACAGATGGGCACTGAAGCTTTCTTT. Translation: CASSTGQMGTEAFF.

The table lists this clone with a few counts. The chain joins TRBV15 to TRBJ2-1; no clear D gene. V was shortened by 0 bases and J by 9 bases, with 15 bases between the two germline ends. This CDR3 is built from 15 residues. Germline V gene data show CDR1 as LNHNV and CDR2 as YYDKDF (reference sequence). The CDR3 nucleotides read TGTGCCACCAGCAGAGAGAGGCAGATCCTCGGTGAGCAGTTCTTC. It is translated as CATSRERQILGEQFF.

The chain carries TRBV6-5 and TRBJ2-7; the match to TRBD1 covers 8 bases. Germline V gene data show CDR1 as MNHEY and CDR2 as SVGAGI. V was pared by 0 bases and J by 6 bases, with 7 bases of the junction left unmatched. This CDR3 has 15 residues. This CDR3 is CASSYSVRQGTEQYF. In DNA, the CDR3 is TGTGCCAGCAGTTACTCGGTGAGACAGGGGACCGAGCAGTACTTC.

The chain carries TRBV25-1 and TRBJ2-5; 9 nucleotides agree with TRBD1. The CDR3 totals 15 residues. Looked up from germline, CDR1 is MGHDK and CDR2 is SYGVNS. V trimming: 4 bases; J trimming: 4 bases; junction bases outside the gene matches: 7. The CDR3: CASSAGWTGVETQYF. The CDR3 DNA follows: TGTGCCAGCAGTGCCGGATGGACAGGGGTAGAGACCCAGTACTTC.

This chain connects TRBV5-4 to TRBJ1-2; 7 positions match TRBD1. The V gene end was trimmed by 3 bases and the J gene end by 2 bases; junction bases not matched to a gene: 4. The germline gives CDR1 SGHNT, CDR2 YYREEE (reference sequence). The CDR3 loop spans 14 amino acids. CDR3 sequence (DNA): TGTGCCAGCAGCTGGGACAGCCTAAACTATGGCTACACCTTC. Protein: CASSWDSLNYGYTF.

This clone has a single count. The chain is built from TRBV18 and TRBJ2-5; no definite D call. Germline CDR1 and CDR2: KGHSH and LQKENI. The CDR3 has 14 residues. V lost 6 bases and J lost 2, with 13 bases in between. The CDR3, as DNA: TGTGCCAGCTCCGTCACAGTTTCACAAGAGACCCAGTACTTC. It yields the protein CASSVTVSQETQYF.

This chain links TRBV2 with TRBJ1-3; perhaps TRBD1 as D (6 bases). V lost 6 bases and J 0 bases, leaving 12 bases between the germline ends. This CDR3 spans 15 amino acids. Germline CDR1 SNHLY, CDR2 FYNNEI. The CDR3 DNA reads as TGTGCCAGCAGGGCGGACAGCCTCTCTGGAAACACCATATATTTT. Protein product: CASRADSLSGNTIYF.

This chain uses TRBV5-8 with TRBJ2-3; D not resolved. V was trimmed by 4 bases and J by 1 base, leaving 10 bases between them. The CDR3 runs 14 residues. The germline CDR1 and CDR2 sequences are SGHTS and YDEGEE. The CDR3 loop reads CASSRRWGTDTQYF. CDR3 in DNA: TGTGCCAGCAGCCGGCGGTGGGGCACAGATACGCAGTATTTT.

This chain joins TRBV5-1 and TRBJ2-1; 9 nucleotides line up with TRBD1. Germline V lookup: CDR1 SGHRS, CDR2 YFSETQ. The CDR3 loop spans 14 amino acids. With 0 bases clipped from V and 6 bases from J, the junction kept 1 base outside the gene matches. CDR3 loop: CASSLGTGVNEQFF. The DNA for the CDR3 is TGCGCCAGCAGCTTGGGGACAGGGGTCAATGAGCAGTTCTTC.

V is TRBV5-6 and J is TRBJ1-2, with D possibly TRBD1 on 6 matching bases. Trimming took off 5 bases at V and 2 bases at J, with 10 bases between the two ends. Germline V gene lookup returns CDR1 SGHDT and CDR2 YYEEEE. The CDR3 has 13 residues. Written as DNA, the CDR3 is TGTGCCAGCAGTCCCGACAGGAACTATGGCTACACCTTC. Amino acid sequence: CASSPDRNYGYTF.

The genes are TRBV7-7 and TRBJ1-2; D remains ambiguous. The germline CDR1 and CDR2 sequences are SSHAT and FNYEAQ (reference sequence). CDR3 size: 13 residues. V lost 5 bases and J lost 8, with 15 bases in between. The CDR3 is CASSPAGANGYTF. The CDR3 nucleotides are TGTGCCAGCAGCCCCGCCGGAGCTAACGGCTACACCTTC.

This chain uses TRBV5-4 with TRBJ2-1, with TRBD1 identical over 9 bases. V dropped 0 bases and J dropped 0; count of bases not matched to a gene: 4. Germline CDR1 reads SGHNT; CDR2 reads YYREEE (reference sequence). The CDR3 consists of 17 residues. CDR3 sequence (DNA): TGTGCCAGCAGCTTGGCGGGACAGGGAAGCTCCTACAATGAGCAGTTCTTC. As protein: CASSLAGQGSSYNEQFF.

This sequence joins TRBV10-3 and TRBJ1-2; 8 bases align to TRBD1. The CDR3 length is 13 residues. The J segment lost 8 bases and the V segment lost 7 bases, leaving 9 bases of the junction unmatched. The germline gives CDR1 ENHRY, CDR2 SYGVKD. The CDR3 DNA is TGTGCCATCACCCTGGACAGGGCCTCCGGCTACACCTTC. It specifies CAITLDRASGYTF.

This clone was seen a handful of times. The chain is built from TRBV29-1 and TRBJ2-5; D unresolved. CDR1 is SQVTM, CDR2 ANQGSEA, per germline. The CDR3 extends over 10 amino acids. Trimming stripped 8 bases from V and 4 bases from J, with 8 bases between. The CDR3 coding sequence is TGCAGCACATTAAGAGAGACCCAGTACTTC. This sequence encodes CSTLRETQYF.

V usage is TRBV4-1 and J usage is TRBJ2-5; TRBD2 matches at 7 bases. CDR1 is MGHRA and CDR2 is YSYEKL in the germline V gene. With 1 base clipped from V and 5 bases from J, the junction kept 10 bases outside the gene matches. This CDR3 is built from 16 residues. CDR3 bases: TGCGCCAGCAGCCAAGGTTTGCGGGAGTGGACGGAGACCCAGTACTTC. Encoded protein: CASSQGLREWTETQYF.

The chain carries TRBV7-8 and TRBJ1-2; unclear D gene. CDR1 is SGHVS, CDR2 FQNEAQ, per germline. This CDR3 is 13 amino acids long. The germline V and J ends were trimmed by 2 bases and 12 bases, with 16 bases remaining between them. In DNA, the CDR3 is TGTGCCAGCAGCTTATCGGTGTTCCAGGTCCACACCTTC. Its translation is CASSLSVFQVHTF.

The CDR3 sequence is CASSLEGTGKTQYF. The CDR3 nucleotides are TGTGCCAGCAGCTTGGAGGGAACCGGGAAGACCCAGTACTTC. V and J are TRBV5-4 and TRBJ2-5; TRBD2 might be the D (5 bases). V lost 0 bases and J 6 bases, leaving 12 bases between the germline ends. CDR1 is SGHNT and CDR2 is YYREEE in the germline V gene (reference sequence). The CDR3 consists of 14 residues.

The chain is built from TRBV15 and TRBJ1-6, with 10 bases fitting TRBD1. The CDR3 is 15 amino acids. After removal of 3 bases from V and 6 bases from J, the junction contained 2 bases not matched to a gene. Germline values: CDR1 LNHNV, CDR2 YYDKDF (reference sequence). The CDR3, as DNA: TGTGCCACCAGCAGGGGACAGGGGACTAATTCACCCCTCCACTTT. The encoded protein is CATSRGQGTNSPLHF.

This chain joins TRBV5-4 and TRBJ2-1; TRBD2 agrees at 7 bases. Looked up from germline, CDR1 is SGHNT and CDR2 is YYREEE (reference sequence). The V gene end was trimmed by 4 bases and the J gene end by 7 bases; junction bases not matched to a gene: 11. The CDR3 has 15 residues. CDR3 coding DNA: TGTGCCAGCAGCCCCCGTTCGGGGGGACGGAATGAGCAGTTCTTC. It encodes CASSPRSGGRNEQFF.

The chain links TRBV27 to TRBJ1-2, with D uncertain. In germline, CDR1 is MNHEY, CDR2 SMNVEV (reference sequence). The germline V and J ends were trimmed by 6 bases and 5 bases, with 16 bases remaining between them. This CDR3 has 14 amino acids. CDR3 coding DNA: TGTGCCAGCAGCCCGACGGGGTGGGGATATGGCTACACCTTC. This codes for CASSPTGWGYGYTF.

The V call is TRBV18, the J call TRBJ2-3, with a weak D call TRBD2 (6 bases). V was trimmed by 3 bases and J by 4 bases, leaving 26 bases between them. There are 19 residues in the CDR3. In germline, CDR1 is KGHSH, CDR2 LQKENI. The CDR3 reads CASSPARLGYDKDADTQYF. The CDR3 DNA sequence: TGTGCCAGCTCACCGGCCCGACTAGGTTACGACAAAGACGCAGATACGCAGTATTTT.

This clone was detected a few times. The CDR3 DNA sequence: TGTGCCAGCAGCCAGCGTAGGAACACTGAAGCTTTCTTT. This sequence encodes CASSQRRNTEAFF. This rearrangement joins TRBV11-2 to TRBJ1-1; D is unresolved. Germline V gene lookup returns CDR1 SGHAT and CDR2 FQNNGV. The CDR3 is made up of 13 amino acids. V lost 5 bases and J lost 1, with 8 bases in between.

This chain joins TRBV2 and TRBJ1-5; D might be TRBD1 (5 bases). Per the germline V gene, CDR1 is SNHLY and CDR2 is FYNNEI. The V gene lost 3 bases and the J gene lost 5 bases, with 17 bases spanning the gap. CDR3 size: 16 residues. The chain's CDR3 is CASSDGEAPGHQPQHF. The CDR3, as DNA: TGTGCCAGCAGTGATGGAGAGGCCCCAGGGCATCAGCCCCAGCATTTT.

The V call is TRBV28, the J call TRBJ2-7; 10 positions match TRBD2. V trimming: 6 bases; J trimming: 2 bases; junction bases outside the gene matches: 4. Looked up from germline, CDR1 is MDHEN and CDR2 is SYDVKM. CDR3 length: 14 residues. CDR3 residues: CASRRSGRAYEQYF. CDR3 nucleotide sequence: TGTGCCAGCAGAAGAAGCGGGAGGGCCTACGAGCAGTACTTC.

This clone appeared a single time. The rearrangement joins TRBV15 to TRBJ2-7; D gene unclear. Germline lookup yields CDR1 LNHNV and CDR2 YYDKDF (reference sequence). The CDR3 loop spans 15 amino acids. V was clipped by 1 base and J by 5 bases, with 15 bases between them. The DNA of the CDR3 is TGTGCCACCAGCAGAGGCCCGCCCAGGTCCAACGAGCAGTACTTC. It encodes CATSRGPPRSNEQYF.

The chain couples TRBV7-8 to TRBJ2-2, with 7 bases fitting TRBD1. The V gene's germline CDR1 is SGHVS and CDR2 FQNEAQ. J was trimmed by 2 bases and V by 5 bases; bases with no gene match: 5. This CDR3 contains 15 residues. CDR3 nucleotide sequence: TGTGCCAGCAGCAAGGGACAGACTAACACCGGGGAGCTGTTTTTT. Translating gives CASSKGQTNTGELFF.

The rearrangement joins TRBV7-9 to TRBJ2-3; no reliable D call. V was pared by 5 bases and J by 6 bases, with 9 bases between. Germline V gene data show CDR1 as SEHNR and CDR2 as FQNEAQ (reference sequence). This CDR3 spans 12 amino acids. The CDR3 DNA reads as TGTGCCAGCAGCCGCCTAACGGATACGCAGTATTTT. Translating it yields CASSRLTDTQYF.

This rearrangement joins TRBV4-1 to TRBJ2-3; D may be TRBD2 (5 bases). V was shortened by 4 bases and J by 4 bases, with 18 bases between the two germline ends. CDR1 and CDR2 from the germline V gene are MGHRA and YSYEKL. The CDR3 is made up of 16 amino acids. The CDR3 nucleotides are TGCGCCAGCAGCCTAAACCCCTCTAGCCCCGCAGATACGCAGTATTTT. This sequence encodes CASSLNPSSPADTQYF.

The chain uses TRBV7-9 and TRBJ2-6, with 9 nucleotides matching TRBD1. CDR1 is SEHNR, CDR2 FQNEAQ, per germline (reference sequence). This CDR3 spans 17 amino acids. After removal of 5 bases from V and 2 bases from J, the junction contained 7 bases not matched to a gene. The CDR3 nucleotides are TGTGCCAGCAGCCCCACAGGGGGCATAGCTGGGGCCAACGTCCTGACTTTC. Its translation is CASSPTGGIAGANVLTF.